The present T cell receptor beta chain was sequenced within a study of T cell responses to AZD1222 COVID-19 vaccine (TCRdb year 2021). Study-level background: A total of approximately 240 trial participants underwent TCR sequencing, of whom some 210 received two doses of AZD1222 and about 26 received two doses of the MenACWY control vaccine. Trial participants were enrolled by age into subgroups of 18-55, 56-69 and 70-plus years, and around 150, 29 and 61 TCR-sequenced participants, respectively, were included in these subgroups. The paper's findings and limits, for the study overall: Participants were mostly white British, with more females than males. The authors suggested clonal diversity may have been underestimated. After two AZD1222 doses, spike-specific TCR breadth and depth were significantly higher than at day 0 and than in MenACWY recipients. Because no day 14 peak-response samples were available, the repertoires could be characterized only after the peak T cell response. Reportedly, close to half of the unique spike-specific TCRs recognized epitopes lying outside the regions that are mutated in the B.1.351 and B.1.1.7 variants. The 56-69-year group was small, and its depth increase did not reach significance, likely because of low power. Conclusions about previously exposed vaccinees are limited because only five to seven AZD1222 recipients were SARS-CoV-2 seropositive at baseline. The vaccine-associated CD4 TCRs covered the entire spike protein, and the dominant responses fell in regions 160-218 and 743-854.

This sample's time point label indicates: about 28 days (+/-7) after the second vaccine dose. AZD1222 recipients whose second dose came at about 4 weeks and those whose second dose came at about 12 weeks were combined into one group, since spike-specific TCR depth and breadth did not differ between the two schedules. Samples from vaccinated people were obtained from the UK trials COV001 and COV002, which included a single-blind randomized controlled phase 2/3 trial of AZD1222 (ChAdOx1 nCoV-19) in healthy adults. For TCRbeta chain sequencing, PBMC samples from trial participants were taken at day 0 and at day 28 after the second dose. V is pared back by 2 bases and J by 0 bases, with 17 bases lying between the germline termini. The germline V gene (reference sequence) provides CDR1 GTSNPN and CDR2 SVGIG. CDR3 length: 16 amino acids, cysteine to phenylalanine. The only DNA kept is the CDR3, 48 bases in frame from the first base.

This clone was recorded only once. It has no known antigen specificity. No base qualities exist here, and no much larger clone lies one base off it. The CDR3 regions of human TCRbeta chains were analyzed by immunosequencing. The study's own analysis went as follows. TCRs in the repertoires were matched against a reference library of SARS-CoV-2-specific TCRs that had been generated with the MIRA antigen-specificity platform. Breadth was defined as the fraction of unique TCRs that were SARS-CoV-2-associated. Depth was defined as the fraction of total T cells that were SARS-CoV-2-associated. Each spike-specific TCR was assigned to its reactive spike region and to a CD4 or CD8 class using the MIRA data. Log10-transformed breadth and depth values were compared by one-way ANOVA with Sidak's multiple comparisons tests. TCRdb re-hosts the immuneACCESS table, in-frame sequences only. Its copies lack some clones; in the studies checked, an unresolved V gene accounts for under half of them, and the cause for the rest is not known. That table furnishes V, J and clone size, whereas the DNA furnished D and trimming. The sample table shows about 120,000 clones, and around 83% are seen once. 3% of the sample belongs to the ten largest clones.

The sequence is built from TRBV30 and TRBJ2-7; the D gene is unclear. The sequence came from an adult who received the AZD1222 COVID-19 vaccine. The sample was peripheral blood, taken 28 days after the second AZD1222 dose. The CDR3 reads CAWSTSRRFSSYEQYF. The sequence in DNA is TGTGCCTGGAGTACATCTCGACGGTTTAGCTCCTACGAGCAGTACTTC.